Many counts were recorded for the clone carrying this T cell receptor (beta chain). Its antigen is still unknown. Unique molecular identifiers were built into the TCRbeta library. One entry per CDR3 protein results from TCRdb running MiXCR on the PCR reads. The repertoire holds about 300,000 distinct CDR3 sequences, just over 7.5% seen once, with approximately 8.2% in the top ten. The sample belongs to a study of T-cell reconstitution after alpha-beta-depleted transplantation in children. Findings of the study overall: About two months after transplant, alpha-beta T cells reportedly came from several hundred expanded graft clones. Hyperexpanded clones declined; after one year, newly produced T cells mostly supplied diversity.

The CDR3 totals 16 residues. Germline V gene lookup returns CDR1 SGHRS and CDR2 YFSETQ. The V and J ends lost 0 bases and 3 bases, in that order; junction bases with no gene match: 8. The chain combines TRBV5-1 with TRBJ2-7; TRBD2 matches at 8 bases. The material sequenced was peripheral blood, taken 360 days after TCRalphabeta/CD19-depleted stem cell transplant. The sequence was obtained from a female patient between 2 and 15 years old who had a stem cell transplant for Fanconi anemia, so the T cells may come from the graft donor. DNA for the CDR3: TGCGCCAGCAGCTTGGCCGGACTAGCCCCTCTCTACGAGCAGTACTTC. This translates into CASSLAGLAPLYEQYF.